This T cell receptor (beta chain) was observed in a study of T cell responses to AZD1222 COVID-19 vaccine. Findings of the study overall: Among those given AZD1222, only six were seropositive at baseline. Within unmutated variant regions lay the reported targets of nearly half of spike-specific TCRs. Recipients of two AZD1222 doses showed rising Spike-specific TCR breadth and depth. None of the repertoires were sampled until the peak T cell response had passed.

Regarding this clone: Its cognate antigen is unknown.

Assay: immunoSEQ multiplex PCR; the TCRdb copy retains only in-frame clones and omits some. The profile shows about 260,000 clones, more than 85% of them singletons. The V end was cut by 6 bases, the J end by 15 bases, with 15 bases between. This CDR3 comprises 10 residues. CDR1 is DFQATT and CDR2 is SNEGSKA in the germline V gene (reference sequence). The receptor comes from an adult in good health. The source material was peripheral blood, sampled on day 0 of AZD1222 vaccination. V is TRBV20-1 and J is TRBJ2-1, with D possibly called TRBD1 or TRBD2 (6 bases each). DNA for the CDR3: TGCAGTGCCGGGGGCAGCCAGAGGTTCTTC. Its translation: CSAGGSQRFF.